This T cell receptor (beta chain) came from a study of blood T cell repertoires in COVID-19. Recovery meant two consecutive negative NP/OP PCR tests, professional clearance, or resolved symptoms. The CDR3 consists of 13 residues. V lost 2 bases and J lost 8, with 12 bases in between. The germline V gene has CDR1 MNHEY and CDR2 SVGAGI. Sequenced by immunoSEQ multiplex PCR; TCRdb stores in-frame clones only, minus some. The data contain over 120,000 clones, about 89% of them singletons. This TCR was recovered from a man in his fifties or sixties who had recovered from COVID-19. This chain joins TRBV6-5 and TRBJ1-2, with D perhaps TRBD1 (5 bases). Sample: PBMCs or T cells enriched from blood (not recorded which). The CDR3, as DNA: TGTGCCAGCAGTTACGACAGATTGTACGGCTACACCTTC. This codes for CASSYDRLYGYTF.